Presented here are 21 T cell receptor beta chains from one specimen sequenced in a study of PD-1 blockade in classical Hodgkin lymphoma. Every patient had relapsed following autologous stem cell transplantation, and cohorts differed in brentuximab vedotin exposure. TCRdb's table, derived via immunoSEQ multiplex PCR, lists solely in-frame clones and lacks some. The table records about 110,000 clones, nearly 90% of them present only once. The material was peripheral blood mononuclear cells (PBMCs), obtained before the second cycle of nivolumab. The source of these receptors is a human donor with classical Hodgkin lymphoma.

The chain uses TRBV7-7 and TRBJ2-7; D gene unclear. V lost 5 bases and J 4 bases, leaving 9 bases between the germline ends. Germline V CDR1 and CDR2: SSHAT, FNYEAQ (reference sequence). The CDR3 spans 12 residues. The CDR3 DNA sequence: TGTGCCAGCAGCGAAGACGGATACGAGCAGTACTTC. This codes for CASSEDGYEQYF.

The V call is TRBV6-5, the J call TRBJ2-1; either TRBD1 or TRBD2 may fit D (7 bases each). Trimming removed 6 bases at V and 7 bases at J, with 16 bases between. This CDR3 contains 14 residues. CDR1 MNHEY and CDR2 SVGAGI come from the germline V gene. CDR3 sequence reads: CASSRGGGRNEQFF. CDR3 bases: TGTGCCAGCAGCAGGGGAGGGGGCCGGAATGAGCAGTTCTTC.

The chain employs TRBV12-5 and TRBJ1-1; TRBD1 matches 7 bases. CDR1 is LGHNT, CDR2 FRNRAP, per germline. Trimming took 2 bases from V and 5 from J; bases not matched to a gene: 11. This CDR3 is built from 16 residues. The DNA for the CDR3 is TGTGCTAGTGGTTTGTGGACAGGCCGGGGGGGAACTGAAGCTTTCTTT. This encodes CASGLWTGRGGTEAFF.

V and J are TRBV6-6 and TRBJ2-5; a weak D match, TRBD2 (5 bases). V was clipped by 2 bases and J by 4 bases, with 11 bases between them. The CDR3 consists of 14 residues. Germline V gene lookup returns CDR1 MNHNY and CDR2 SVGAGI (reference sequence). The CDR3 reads CASSYGRAPETQYF. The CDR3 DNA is TGTGCCAGCAGTTACGGGCGGGCTCCAGAGACCCAGTACTTC.

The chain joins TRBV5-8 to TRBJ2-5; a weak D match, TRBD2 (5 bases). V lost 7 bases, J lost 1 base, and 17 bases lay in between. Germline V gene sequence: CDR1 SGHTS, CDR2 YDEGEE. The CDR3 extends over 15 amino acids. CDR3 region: CASPRAVSPQETQYF. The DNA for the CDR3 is TGTGCCAGCCCGCGGGCGGTGAGCCCCCAAGAGACCCAGTACTTC.

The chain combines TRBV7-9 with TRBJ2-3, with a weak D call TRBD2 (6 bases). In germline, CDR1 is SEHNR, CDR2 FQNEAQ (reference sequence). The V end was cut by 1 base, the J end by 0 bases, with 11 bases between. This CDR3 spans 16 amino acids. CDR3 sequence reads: CASSLVAVGSTDTQYF. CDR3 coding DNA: TGTGCCAGCAGCTTAGTAGCGGTGGGTAGCACAGATACGCAGTATTTT.

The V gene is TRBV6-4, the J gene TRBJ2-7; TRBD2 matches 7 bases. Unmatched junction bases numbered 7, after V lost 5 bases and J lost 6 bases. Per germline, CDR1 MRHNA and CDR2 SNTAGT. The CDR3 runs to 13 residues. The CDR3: CASSRDYLGEQYF. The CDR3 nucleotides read TGTGCCAGCAGTCGGGACTACCTGGGCGAGCAGTACTTC.

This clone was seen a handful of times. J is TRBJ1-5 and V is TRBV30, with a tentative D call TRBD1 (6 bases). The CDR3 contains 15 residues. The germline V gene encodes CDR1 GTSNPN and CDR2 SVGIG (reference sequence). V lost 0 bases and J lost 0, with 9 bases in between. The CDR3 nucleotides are TGTGCCTGGAGTGTAGGGGGGCATAGCAATCAGCCCCAGCATTTT. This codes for CAWSVGGHSNQPQHF.

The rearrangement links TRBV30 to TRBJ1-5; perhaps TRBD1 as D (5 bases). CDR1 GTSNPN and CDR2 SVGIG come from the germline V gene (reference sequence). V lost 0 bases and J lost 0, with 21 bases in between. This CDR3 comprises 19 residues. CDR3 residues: CAWSVPPRGGIYSNQPQHF. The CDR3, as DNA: TGTGCCTGGAGTGTCCCTCCTCGGGGGGGGATATATAGCAATCAGCCCCAGCATTTT.

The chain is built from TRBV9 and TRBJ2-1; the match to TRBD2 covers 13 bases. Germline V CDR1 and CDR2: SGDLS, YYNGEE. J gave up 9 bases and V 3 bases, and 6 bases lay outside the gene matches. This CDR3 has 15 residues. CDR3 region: CASSGVLAGGSEQFF. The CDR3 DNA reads TGTGCCAGCAGCGGGGTACTAGCGGGAGGGAGTGAGCAGTTCTTC.

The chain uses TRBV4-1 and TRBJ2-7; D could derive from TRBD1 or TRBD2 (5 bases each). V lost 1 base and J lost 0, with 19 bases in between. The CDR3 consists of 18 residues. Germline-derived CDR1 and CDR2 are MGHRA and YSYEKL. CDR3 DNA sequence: TGCGCCAGCAGCCAAGTTTATTCCGTAGGGACCAACTCCTACGAGCAGTACTTC. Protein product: CASSQVYSVGTNSYEQYF.

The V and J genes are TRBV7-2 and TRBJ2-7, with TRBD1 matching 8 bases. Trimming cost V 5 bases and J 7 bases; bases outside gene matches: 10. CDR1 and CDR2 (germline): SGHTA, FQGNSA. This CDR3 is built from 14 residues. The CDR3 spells CASSPASDREEQYF. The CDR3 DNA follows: TGTGCCAGCAGCCCCGCGTCGGACAGGGAGGAGCAGTACTTC.

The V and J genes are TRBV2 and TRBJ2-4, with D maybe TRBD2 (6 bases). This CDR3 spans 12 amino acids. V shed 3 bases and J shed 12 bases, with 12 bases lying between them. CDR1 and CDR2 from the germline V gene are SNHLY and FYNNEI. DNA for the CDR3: TGTGCCAGCAGTGACGGACTACGCGGTCAGTACTTC. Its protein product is CASSDGLRGQYF.

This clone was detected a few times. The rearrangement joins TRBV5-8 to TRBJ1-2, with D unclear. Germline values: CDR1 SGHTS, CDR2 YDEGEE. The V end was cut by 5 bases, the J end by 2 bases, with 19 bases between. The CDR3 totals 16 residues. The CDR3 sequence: CASRKNGGSYNYGYTF. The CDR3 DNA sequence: TGTGCCAGCAGAAAAAACGGCGGCAGTTACAACTATGGCTACACCTTC.

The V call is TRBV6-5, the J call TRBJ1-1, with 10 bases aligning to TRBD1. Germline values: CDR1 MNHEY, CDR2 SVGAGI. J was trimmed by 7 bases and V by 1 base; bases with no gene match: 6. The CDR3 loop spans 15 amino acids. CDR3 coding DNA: TGTGCCAGCAGTTACTTATACGGACAGGGGGATGAAGCTTTCTTT. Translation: CASSYLYGQGDEAFF.

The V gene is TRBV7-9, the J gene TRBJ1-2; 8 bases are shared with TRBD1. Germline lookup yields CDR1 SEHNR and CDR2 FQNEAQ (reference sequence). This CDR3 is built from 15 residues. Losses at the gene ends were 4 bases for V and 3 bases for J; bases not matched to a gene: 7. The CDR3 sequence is CASSSRQGQDYGYTF. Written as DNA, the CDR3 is TGTGCCAGCAGCTCTAGGCAGGGACAGGACTATGGCTACACCTTC.

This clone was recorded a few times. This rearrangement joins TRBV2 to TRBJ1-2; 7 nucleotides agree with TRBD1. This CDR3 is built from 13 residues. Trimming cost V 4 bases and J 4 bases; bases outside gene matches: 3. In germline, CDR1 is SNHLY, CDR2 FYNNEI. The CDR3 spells CASSGDSFYGYTF. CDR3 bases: TGTGCCAGCAGTGGGGACAGTTTCTATGGCTACACCTTC.

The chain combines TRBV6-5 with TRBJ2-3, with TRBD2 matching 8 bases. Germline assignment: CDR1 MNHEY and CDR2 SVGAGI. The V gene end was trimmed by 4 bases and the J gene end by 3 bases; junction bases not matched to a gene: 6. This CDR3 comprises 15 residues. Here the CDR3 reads CASSWVSGTTDTQYF. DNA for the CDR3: TGTGCCAGCAGTTGGGTTAGCGGGACGACAGATACGCAGTATTTT.

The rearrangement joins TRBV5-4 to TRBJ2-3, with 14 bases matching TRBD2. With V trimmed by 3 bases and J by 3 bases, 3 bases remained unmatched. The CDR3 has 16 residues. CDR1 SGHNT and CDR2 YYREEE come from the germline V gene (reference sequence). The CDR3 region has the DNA TGTGCCAGCAGCTCCGGACTAGCGGGAGGAACAGATACGCAGTATTTT. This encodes CASSSGLAGGTDTQYF. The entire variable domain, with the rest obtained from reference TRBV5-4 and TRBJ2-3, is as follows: ETGVTQSPTHLIKTRGQQVTLRCSSQSGHNTVSWYQQALGQGPQFIFQYYREEENGRGNFPPRFSGLQFPNYSSELNVNALELDDSALYLCASSSGLAGGTDTQYFGPGTRLTVL.

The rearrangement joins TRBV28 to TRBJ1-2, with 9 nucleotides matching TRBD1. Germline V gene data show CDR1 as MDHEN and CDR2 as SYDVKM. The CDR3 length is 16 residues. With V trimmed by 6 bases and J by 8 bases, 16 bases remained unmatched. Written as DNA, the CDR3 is TGTGCCAGCAGACCTCGGGGTGAACAGGGGGCACGAGGCTACACCTTC. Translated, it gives CASRPRGEQGARGYTF.

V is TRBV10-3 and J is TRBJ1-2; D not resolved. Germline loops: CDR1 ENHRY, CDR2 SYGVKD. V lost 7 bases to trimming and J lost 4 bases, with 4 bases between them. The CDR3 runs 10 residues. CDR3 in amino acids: CAIKGYGYTF. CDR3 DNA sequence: TGTGCCATCAAAGGCTATGGCTACACCTTC.